This TCR beta chain comes out of a study of Ad26.COV2.S vaccination and SARS-CoV-2 variants. For the study at large: Trial arm assignment for the donor was COV1001 Ad26.COV2.S. Ad26.COV2.S, an intramuscular injection, was given once or twice 56 days apart. General study points: Among vaccine recipients, spike-specific TCR breadth exceeded that of placebo recipients. Analytic work on TCR breadth and depth might have understated the full extent of total T cell responses.

This table comes from immunoSEQ multiplex PCR, and its TCRdb copy is limited to in-frame clones, with some not included. The sample holds hundreds of thousands of clones, around nine tenths seen once. Turning to this clone: Its antigen is currently unknown.

Regarding treatment: around 19 received Ad26.COV2.S at low or high dose, single or two shots; 5 received placebo; per-sample allocation not given. Collection of samples fell on day 63 after the first vaccine or placebo injection. CDR3 length equals 15 residues. CDR1 and CDR2 (germline): LNHDA, SQIVND (reference sequence). V trimming: 5 bases; J trimming: 4 bases; junction bases outside the gene matches: 8. The sequences come from peripheral blood, collected in a trial of Ad26.COV2.S vaccine versus placebo. This receptor was taken from a person between 18 and 60 years old who received the Ad26.COV2.S COVID-19 vaccine or a placebo. The rearrangement uses TRBV19 and TRBJ1-2, with TRBD1 matching over 9 bases. This chain's CDR3 is CASSARDRVFYGYTF. The CDR3 DNA follows: TGTGCCAGTAGTGCCCGGGACAGGGTTTTCTATGGCTACACCTTC.